This TCR beta chain is drawn from a study of human T cells and chemical hapten exposure. The time point here: pre-sensitization, week 0. Treatment in this sample: therapeutic diphenylcyclopropenone sensitization with weekly scalp DPC. Many counts were recorded for this clonotype. What the library attached to individual cDNA molecules were unique molecular identifiers. Via MiXCR, TCRdb re-called the RACE reads, giving one row per CDR3 protein. The profile shows 300,000 to 450,000 distinct CDR3 sequences, roughly 5% of them singletons. The CDR3 is 17 amino acids. Germline CDR1 and CDR2: LGHDT and YNNKEL (reference sequence). The junction had 11 bases not matched to a gene; V was cut back by 4 bases and J by 1 base.

The chain recombines TRBV3-1 with TRBJ2-5, with 8 positions matching TRBD2. Sequences were derived from whole blood, sampled in connection with sensitization to the hapten diphenylcyclopropenone (DPC). The receptor was derived from a woman aged 45-65 years with alopecia areata. Some clones in this sample may be carry-over from other donors' samples. CDR3 coding DNA: TGTGCCAGCAGCCCCGGAGGAGTAGCGGGACGCCAAGAGACCCAGTACTTC. This sequence encodes CASSPGGVAGRQETQYF.